These 4 T cell receptor beta chains originate from one sample sequenced in a study of T cell changes during pregnancy in multiple sclerosis. TCRdb's copy holds only in-frame clones and misses some; the assay was immunoSEQ multiplex PCR. The data contain fewer than 85,000 clones, 94% of them singletons. The sequenced sample was peripheral blood, obtained in the third trimester of pregnancy. These receptors all stem from a female donor with multiple sclerosis, enrolled in a pregnancy study.

The chain has TRBV5-1 and TRBJ2-1, with a tentative D call TRBD2 (6 bases). CDR1 is SGHRS, CDR2 YFSETQ, per germline. V lost 4 bases and J lost 1, with 15 bases in between. The length of the CDR3 is 16 residues. The CDR3 sequence is CASSHLASFSYNEQFF. For the CDR3, the DNA is TGCGCCAGCAGCCACCTAGCGAGCTTTTCCTACAATGAGCAGTTCTTC.

This chain connects TRBV6-6 to TRBJ2-7; D uncertain. This CDR3 has 12 amino acids. Germline values: CDR1 MNHNY, CDR2 SVGAGI (reference sequence). V shed 5 bases and J shed 6 bases, with 11 bases lying between them. As DNA, the CDR3 is TGTGCCAGCAGTCCACCAACTCGCGAGCAGTACTTC. Its protein product is CASSPPTREQYF.

The rearrangement uses TRBV30 and TRBJ1-2, with D possibly matching TRBD1 (6 bases). This CDR3 is 13 amino acids long. Germline assignment: CDR1 GTSNPN and CDR2 SVGIG (reference sequence). V was trimmed by 1 base and J by 8 bases, leaving 14 bases between them. The CDR3 nucleotides read TGTGCCTGGAGTGGCCTCAACAGGGACGGCTACACCTTC. Protein sequence: CAWSGLNRDGYTF.

V gene TRBV13 combines with J gene TRBJ2-3; 9 bases are shared with TRBD1. CDR3 size: 15 residues. The germline V gene encodes CDR1 PRHDT and CDR2 FYEKMQ (reference sequence). V lost 10 bases to trimming and J lost 3 bases; unmatched junction nucleotides: 11. CDR3 nucleotides: TGTGCCACCGAAGACAGGGGGGGAGGAACAGATACGCAGTATTTT. Amino acids: CATEDRGGGTDTQYF.